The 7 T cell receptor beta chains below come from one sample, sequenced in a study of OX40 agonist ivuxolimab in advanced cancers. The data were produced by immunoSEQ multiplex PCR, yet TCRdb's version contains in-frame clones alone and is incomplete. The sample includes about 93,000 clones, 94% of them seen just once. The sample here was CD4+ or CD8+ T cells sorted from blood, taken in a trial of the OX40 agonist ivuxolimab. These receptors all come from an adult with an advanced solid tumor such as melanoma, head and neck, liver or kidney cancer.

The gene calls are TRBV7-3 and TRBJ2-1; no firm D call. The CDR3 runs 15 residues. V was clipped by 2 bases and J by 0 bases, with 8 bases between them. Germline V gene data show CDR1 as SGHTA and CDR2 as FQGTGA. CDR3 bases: TGTGCCAGCAGCTTAGACTCCTACTCCTACAATGAGCAGTTCTTC. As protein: CASSLDSYSYNEQFF.

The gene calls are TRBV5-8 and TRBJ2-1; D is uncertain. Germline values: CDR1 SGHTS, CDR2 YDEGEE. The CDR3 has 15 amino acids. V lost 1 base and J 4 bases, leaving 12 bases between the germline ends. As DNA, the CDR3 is TGTGCCAGCAGCTTGTACGGGTCCAAATACAATGAGCAGTTCTTC. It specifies CASSLYGSKYNEQFF.

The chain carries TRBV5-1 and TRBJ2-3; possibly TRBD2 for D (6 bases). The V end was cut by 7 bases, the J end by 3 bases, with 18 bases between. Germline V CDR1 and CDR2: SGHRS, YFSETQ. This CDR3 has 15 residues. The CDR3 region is CASLAYTGATDTQYF. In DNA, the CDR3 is TGCGCCAGCCTGGCTTATACGGGAGCAACAGATACGCAGTATTTT. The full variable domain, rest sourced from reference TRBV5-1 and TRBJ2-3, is KAGVTQTPRYLIKTRGQQVTLSCSPISGHRSVSWYQQTPGQGLQFLFEYFSETQRNKGNFPGRFSGRQFSNSRSEMNVSTLELGDSALYLCASLAYTGATDTQYFGPGTRLTVL.

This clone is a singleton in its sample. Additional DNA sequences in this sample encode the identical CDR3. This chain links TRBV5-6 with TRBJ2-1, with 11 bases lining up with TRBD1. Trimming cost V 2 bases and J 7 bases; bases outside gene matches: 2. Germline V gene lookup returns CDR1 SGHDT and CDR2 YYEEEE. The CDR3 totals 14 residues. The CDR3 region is CASSFGTGGNEQFF. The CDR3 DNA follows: TGTGCCAGCAGCTTTGGGACAGGGGGGAATGAGCAGTTCTTC.

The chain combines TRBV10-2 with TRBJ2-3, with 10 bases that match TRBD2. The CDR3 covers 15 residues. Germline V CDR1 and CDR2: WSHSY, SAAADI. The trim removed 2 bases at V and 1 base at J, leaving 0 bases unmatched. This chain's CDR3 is CASSELAGGTDTQYF. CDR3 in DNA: TGCGCCAGCAGTGAGCTAGCGGGGGGCACAGATACGCAGTATTTT.

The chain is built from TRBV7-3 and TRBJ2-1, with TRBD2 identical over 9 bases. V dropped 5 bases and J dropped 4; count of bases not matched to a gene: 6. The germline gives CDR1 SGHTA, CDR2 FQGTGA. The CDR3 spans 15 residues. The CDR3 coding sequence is TGTGCCAGCAGCCCTCTAGCGGGGTCGTACAATGAGCAGTTCTTC. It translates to CASSPLAGSYNEQFF.

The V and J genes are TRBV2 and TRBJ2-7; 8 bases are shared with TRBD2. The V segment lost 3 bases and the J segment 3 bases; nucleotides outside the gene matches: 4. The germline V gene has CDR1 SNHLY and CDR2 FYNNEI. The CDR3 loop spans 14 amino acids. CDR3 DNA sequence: TGTGCCAGCAGTGAGACGCTAGCGGGCTACGAGCAGTACTTC. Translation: CASSETLAGYEQYF. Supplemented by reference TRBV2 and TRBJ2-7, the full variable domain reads EPEVTQTPSHQVTQMGQEVILRCVPISNHLYFYWYRQILGQKVEFLVSFYNNEISEKSEIFDDQFSVERPDGSNFTLKIRSTKLEDSAMYFCASSETLAGYEQYFGPGTRLTVT.